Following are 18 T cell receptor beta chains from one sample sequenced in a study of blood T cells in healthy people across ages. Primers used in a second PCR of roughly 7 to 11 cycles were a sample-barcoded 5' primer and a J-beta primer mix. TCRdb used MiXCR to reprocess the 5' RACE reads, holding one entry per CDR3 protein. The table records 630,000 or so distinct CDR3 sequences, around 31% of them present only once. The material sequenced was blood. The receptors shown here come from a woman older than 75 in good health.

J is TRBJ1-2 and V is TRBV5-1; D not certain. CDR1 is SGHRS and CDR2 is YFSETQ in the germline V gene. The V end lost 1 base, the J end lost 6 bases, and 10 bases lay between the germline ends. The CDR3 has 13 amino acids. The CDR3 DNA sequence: TGCGCCAGCAGCTTGACCACATACGATGGCTACACCTTC. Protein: CASSLTTYDGYTF.

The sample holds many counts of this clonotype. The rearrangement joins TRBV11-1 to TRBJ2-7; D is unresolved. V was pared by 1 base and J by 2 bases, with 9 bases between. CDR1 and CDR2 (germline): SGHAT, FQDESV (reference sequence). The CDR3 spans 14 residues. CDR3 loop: CASSLGPHTYEQYF. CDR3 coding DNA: TGTGCCAGCAGCTTAGGCCCACACACCTACGAGCAGTACTTC.

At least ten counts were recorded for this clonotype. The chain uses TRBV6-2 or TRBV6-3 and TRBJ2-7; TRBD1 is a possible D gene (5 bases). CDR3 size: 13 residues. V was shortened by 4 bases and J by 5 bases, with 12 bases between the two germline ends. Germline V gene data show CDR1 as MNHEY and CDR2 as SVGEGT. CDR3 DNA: TGTGCCAGCAGTTGGCGCAGGGTTGACGAGCAGTACTTC. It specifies CASSWRRVDEQYF.

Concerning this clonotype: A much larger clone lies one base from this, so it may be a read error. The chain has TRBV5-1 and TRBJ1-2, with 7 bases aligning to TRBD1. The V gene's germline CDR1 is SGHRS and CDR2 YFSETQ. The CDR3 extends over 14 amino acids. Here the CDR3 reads CGSSPEPGQRGYTF. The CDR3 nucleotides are TGCGGCAGCAGCCCTGAACCGGGACAGAGAGGCTACACCTTC. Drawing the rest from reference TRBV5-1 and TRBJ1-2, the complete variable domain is KAGVTQTPRYLIKTRGQQVTLSCSPISGHRSVSWYQQTPGQGLQFLFEYFSETQRNKGNFPGRFSGRQFSNSRSEMNVSTLELGDSALYLCGSSPEPGQRGYTFGSGTRLTVV.

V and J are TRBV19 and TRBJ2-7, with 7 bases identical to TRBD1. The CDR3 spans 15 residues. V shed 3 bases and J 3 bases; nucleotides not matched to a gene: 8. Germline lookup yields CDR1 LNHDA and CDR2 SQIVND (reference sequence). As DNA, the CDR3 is TGTGCCAGTAGTATCGCCGGGACAGCGATCTACGAGCAGTACTTC. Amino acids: CASSIAGTAIYEQYF. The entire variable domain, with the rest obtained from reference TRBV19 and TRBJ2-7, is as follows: DGGITQSPKYLFRKEGQNVTLSCEQNLNHDAMYWYRQDPGQGLRLIYYSQIVNDFQKGDIAEGYSVSREKKESFPLTVTSAQKNPTAFYLCASSIAGTAIYEQYFGPGTRLTVT.

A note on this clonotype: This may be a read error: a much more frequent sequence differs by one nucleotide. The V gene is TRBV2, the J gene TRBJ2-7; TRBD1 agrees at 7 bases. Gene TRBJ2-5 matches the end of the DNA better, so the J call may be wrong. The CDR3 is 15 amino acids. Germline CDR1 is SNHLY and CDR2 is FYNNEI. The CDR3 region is CASSEWGQPQETQYF. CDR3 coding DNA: TGTGCCAGCAGTGAGTGGGGACAGCCTCAAGAGACCCAGTACTTC.

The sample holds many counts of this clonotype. CDR3 sequence (DNA): TGCGCCAGCAGCACTGGACATGGGGCAAAAACAGATACGCAGTATTTT. Translated, it gives CASSTGHGAKTDTQYF. J is TRBJ2-3 and V is TRBV5-1; maybe TRBD1 (5 bases). The germline gives CDR1 SGHRS, CDR2 YFSETQ. Trimming took 4 bases from V and 3 from J, leaving 18 bases between them. The CDR3 is 16 amino acids.

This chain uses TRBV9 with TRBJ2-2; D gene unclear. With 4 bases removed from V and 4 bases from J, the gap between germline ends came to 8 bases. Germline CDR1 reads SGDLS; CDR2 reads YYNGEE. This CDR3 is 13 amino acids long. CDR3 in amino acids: CASSPTLTGELFF. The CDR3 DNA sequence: TGTGCCAGCAGCCCGACCCTCACCGGGGAGCTGTTTTTT.

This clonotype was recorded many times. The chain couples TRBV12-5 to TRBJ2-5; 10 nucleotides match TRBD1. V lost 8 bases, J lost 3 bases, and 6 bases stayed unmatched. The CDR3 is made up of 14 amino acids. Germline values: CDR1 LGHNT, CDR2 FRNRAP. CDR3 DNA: TGTGCTAGTTCCGCCGGGACAGGGGAAGAGACCCAGTACTTC. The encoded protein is CASSAGTGEETQYF.

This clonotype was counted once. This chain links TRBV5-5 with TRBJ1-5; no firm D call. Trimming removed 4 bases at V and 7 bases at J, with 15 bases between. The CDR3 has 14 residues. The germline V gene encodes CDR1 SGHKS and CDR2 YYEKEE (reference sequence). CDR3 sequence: CASSAALTSQPQHF. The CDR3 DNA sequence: TGTGCCAGCAGCGCGGCCCTAACAAGCCAGCCCCAGCATTTT.

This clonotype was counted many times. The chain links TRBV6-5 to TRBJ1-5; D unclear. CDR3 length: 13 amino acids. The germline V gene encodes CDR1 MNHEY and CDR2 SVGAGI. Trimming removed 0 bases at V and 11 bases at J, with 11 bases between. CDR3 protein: CASSYSLVAAQHF. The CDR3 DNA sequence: TGTGCCAGCAGTTACTCTTTGGTCGCGGCCCAGCATTTT.

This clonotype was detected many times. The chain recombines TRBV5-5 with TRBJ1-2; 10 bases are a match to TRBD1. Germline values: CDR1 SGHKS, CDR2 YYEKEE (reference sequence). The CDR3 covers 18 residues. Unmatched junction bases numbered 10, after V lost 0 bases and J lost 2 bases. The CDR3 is CASSLGPPGQGINYGYTF. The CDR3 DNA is TGTGCCAGCAGCTTGGGCCCTCCGGGACAGGGGATAAACTATGGCTACACCTTC.

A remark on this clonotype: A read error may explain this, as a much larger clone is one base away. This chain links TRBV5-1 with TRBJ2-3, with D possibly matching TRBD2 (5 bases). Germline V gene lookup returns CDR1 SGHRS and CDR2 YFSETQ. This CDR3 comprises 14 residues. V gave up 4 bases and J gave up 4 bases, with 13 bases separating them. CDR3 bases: TGCGCCAGCAGCCGCCCGGGGAGCGCAGATACGCAGTATTTT. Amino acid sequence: CASSRPGSADTQYF.

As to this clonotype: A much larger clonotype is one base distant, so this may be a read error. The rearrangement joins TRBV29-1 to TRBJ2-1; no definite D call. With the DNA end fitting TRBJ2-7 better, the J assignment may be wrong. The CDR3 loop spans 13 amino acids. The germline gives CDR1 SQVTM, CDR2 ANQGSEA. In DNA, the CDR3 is TGCAGCGCCGCTCCGAGCTCCTACAATGAGCAGTACTTC. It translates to CSAAPSSYNEQYF.

CDR3 residues: CASSRGRSLYGYTF. For the CDR3, the DNA is TGTGCCAGCAGTCGCGGGCGGAGCTTATATGGCTACACCTTC. The J gene is TRBJ1-2, the V gene TRBV6-5, with D hard to call. V lost 5 bases and J 5 bases, leaving 15 bases between the germline ends. Germline V lookup: CDR1 MNHEY, CDR2 SVGAGI. This CDR3 has 14 residues.

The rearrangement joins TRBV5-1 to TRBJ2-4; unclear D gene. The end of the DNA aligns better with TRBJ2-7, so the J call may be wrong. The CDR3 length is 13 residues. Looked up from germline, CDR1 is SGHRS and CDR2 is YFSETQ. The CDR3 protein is CASSLSNGYEQYF. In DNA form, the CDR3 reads TGCGCCAGCAGCTTATCAAACGGCTACGAGCAGTACTTC.

The CDR3 DNA reads as TGTGCCAGCAGCCCGAAATATCTAGCGGGGGAGAGTGAGCAGTTCTTC. Amino acid sequence: CASSPKYLAGESEQFF. The gene calls are TRBV7-9 and TRBJ2-1, with 10 bases identical to TRBD2. J lost 9 bases, V lost 5 bases, and 13 bases had no gene match. The CDR3 has 16 residues. Germline V CDR1 and CDR2: SEHNR, FQNEAQ (reference sequence).

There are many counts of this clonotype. The CDR3 protein is CASSYANSYEQYF. CDR3 bases: TGTGCCAGCAGTTATGCGAATTCCTACGAGCAGTACTTC. The chain joins TRBV7-9 to TRBJ2-7; D is undetermined. Germline V CDR1 and CDR2: SEHNR, FQNEAQ (reference sequence). V dropped 6 bases and J dropped 1 base, with 10 bases sitting between them. The CDR3 contains 13 residues.